Listed here are 28 T cell receptor beta chains from one sample, sequenced in a study of OX40 agonist ivuxolimab in advanced cancers. Data came from immunoSEQ multiplex PCR; TCRdb stores just in-frame clones and leaves some out. The sample shows 35,000 to 40,000 clones, 80% to 85% of them seen only once. This specimen consisted of CD4+ or CD8+ T cells sorted from blood, obtained in a trial of the OX40 agonist ivuxolimab. Every receptor here comes from an adult with an advanced solid tumor such as melanoma, head and neck, liver or kidney cancer.

The genes are TRBV15 and TRBJ1-5; a weak D match, TRBD1 (5 bases). In germline, CDR1 is LNHNV, CDR2 YYDKDF (reference sequence). V lost 1 base and J lost 5, with 15 bases in between. The CDR3 contains 16 residues. The CDR3 reads CATSRVDRGVYQPQHF. CDR3 in DNA: TGTGCCACCAGCAGAGTTGATCGGGGGGTTTATCAGCCCCAGCATTTT.

The gene calls are TRBV7-9 and TRBJ2-7, with D perhaps TRBD1 (5 bases). Germline-derived CDR1 and CDR2 are SEHNR and FQNEAQ (reference sequence). CDR3 length equals 16 residues. Deletions cut 5 bases from V and 1 base from J, with 18 bases between. The DNA of the CDR3 is TGTGCCAGCAGCCAAGATGAGGACACACTTTCCTACGAGCAGTACTTC. Translating it yields CASSQDEDTLSYEQYF.

The genes are TRBV4-2 and TRBJ2-7; 10 nucleotides match TRBD2. CDR1 and CDR2 (germline): LGHNA, YNFKEQ. This CDR3 is built from 18 residues. Trimming removed 0 bases from V and 0 bases from J; junction bases left unmatched: 8. The CDR3 protein is CASSQESLAGVSSYEQYF. The CDR3 DNA follows: TGTGCCAGCAGCCAAGAATCGCTAGCGGGGGTTAGCTCCTACGAGCAGTACTTC.

This chain links TRBV9 with TRBJ1-2; TRBD1 might be the D (5 bases). The CDR3 runs to 15 residues. Trimming removed 7 bases from V and 2 bases from J, with 18 bases in between. Looked up from germline, CDR1 is SGDLS and CDR2 is YYNGEE. The CDR3 protein is CASSQLQGANYGYTF. As DNA, the CDR3 is TGTGCCAGCTCCCAACTGCAGGGAGCCAACTATGGCTACACCTTC.

The gene calls are TRBV4-2 and TRBJ2-1, with TRBD2 matching 7 bases. Germline-derived CDR1 and CDR2 are LGHNA and YNFKEQ. V was clipped by 1 base and J by 4 bases; unmatched bases: 10. This CDR3 has 17 residues. The CDR3 here is CASSQVNSGLLYNEQFF. As DNA, the CDR3 is TGTGCCAGCAGCCAAGTTAATAGCGGGTTATTGTACAATGAGCAGTTCTTC.

The rearrangement joins TRBV29-1 to TRBJ2-7, with 13 bases identical to TRBD2. Trimming cost V 4 bases and J 4 bases; bases outside gene matches: 4. Germline assignment: CDR1 SQVTM and CDR2 ANQGSEA. The CDR3 spans 14 residues. The chain's CDR3 is CSVVLAGGKYEQYF. CDR3 bases: TGCAGCGTTGTACTAGCGGGGGGGAAATACGAGCAGTACTTC.

CDR3 sequence (DNA): TGTGCCAGCAGCTTAGTATGGGGGGTAGCTAACTATGGCTACACCTTC. As protein: CASSLVWGVANYGYTF. This chain joins TRBV7-2 and TRBJ1-2; a possible D gene is TRBD1 (5 bases). Germline CDR1 reads SGHTA; CDR2 reads FQGNSA. V shed 1 base and J shed 0 bases, with 12 bases lying between them. The CDR3 sequence is 16 residues long.

The chain couples TRBV7-2 to TRBJ1-3; D might be TRBD1 (6 bases). Trimming took off 6 bases at V and 0 bases at J, with 12 bases between the two ends. CDR1 and CDR2 from the germline V gene are SGHTA and FQGNSA. The CDR3 spans 15 residues. CDR3 sequence (DNA): TGTGCCAGCAGATCCGGACAGAGCTCTGGAAACACCATATATTTT. Translated: CASRSGQSSGNTIYF.

This clone was recorded once. This chain uses TRBV10-1 with TRBJ2-2, with 12 positions matching TRBD2. This CDR3 region has 17 residues. Germline lookup yields CDR1 WNHNN and CDR2 SYGVQD (reference sequence). V dropped 4 bases and J dropped 3; count of bases not matched to a gene: 6. The DNA for the CDR3 is TGCGCCAGCAGTGGACCTAGCGGGAGGGCCGACACCGGGGAGCTGTTTTTT. Encoded protein: CASSGPSGRADTGELFF.

V is TRBV30 and J is TRBJ2-2; D is tentatively TRBD1 or TRBD2 (8 bases each). Deletions cut 2 bases from V and 7 bases from J, with 29 bases between. The CDR3 is 19 residues long. In germline, CDR1 is GTSNPN, CDR2 SVGIG (reference sequence). CDR3 region: CAWSQRVSLIAGQVGELFF. DNA of the CDR3: TGTGCCTGGAGTCAAAGGGTCTCCCTAATAGCGGGACAGGTCGGGGAGCTGTTTTTT.

J is TRBJ1-2 and V is TRBV27; no clear D. The V gene's germline CDR1 is MNHEY and CDR2 SMNVEV (reference sequence). Trimming stripped 5 bases from V and 1 base from J, with 17 bases between. The CDR3 runs 16 residues. Here the CDR3 reads CASSPRTEWDNYGYTF. CDR3 sequence (DNA): TGTGCCAGCAGTCCCCGGACGGAGTGGGATAACTATGGCTACACCTTC.

The chain links TRBV7-2 to TRBJ2-4; D not certain. CDR1 is SGHTA, CDR2 FQGNSA, per germline. The CDR3 covers 15 residues. V dropped 8 bases and J dropped 1 base, with 15 bases sitting between them. The CDR3 DNA reads TGTGCCAGCGGCCCCGATGCGTGGGCCAAAAACATTCAGTACTTC. This translates into CASGPDAWAKNIQYF.

This chain uses TRBV27 with TRBJ2-5; no firm D call. This CDR3 has 15 amino acids. V was shortened by 5 bases and J by 2 bases, with 15 bases between the two germline ends. Germline CDR1 reads MNHEY; CDR2 reads SMNVEV (reference sequence). The CDR3 sequence: CASSPLDVVQETQYF. Written as DNA, the CDR3 is TGTGCCAGCAGTCCCCTCGACGTGGTGCAAGAGACCCAGTACTTC.

The chain links TRBV5-1 to TRBJ2-5; TRBD1 matches 10 bases. Trimming cost V 4 bases and J 2 bases; bases outside gene matches: 8. CDR1 and CDR2 (germline): SGHRS, YFSETQ. This CDR3 has 16 amino acids. CDR3 sequence: CASSLDRGTTQETQYF. The CDR3 DNA is TGCGCCAGCAGCCTGGACAGGGGGACAACTCAAGAGACCCAGTACTTC.

The chain uses TRBV7-2 and TRBJ1-2, with D hard to call. Trimming took off 2 bases at V and 2 bases at J, with 6 bases between the two ends. The CDR3 covers 13 residues. Germline CDR1 and CDR2: SGHTA and FQGNSA. In DNA form, the CDR3 reads TGTGCCAGCAGCTTAAGTAACAACTATGGCTACACCTTC. Protein product: CASSLSNNYGYTF. The full variable domain, completed using reference TRBV7-2 and TRBJ1-2, is GAGVSQSPSNKVTEKGKDVELRCDPISGHTALYWYRQSLGQGLEFLIYFQGNSAPDKSGLPSDRFSAERTGGSVSTLTIQRTQQEDSAVYLCASSLSNNYGYTFGSGTRLTVV.

This clone came up once. V and J are TRBV11-1 and TRBJ2-2; D unresolved. The CDR3 spans 15 residues. Trimming took off 1 base at V and 4 bases at J, with 10 bases between the two ends. The germline V gene encodes CDR1 SGHAT and CDR2 FQDESV (reference sequence). The CDR3 DNA follows: TGTGCCAGCAGCTTAGAGCGCAGGAGCACCGGGGAGCTGTTTTTT. This sequence encodes CASSLERRSTGELFF.

V is TRBV11-2 and J is TRBJ1-3, with D unresolved. Germline values: CDR1 SGHAT, CDR2 FQNNGV. Between the trimmed V and J ends, which lost 5 bases and 2 bases, there was a span of 7 bases. The CDR3 loop spans 13 amino acids. The CDR3 bases are TGTGCCAGCAGCCTCACAGCTGGAAACACCATATATTTT. Protein sequence: CASSLTAGNTIYF.

The V and J genes are TRBV6-4 and TRBJ2-3; 9 bases are shared with TRBD1. Germline CDR1 and CDR2: MRHNA and SNTAGT. The CDR3 contains 15 residues. V dropped 5 bases and J dropped 4; count of bases not matched to a gene: 7. CDR3 coding DNA: TGTGCCAGCAGTAAGGACAGGGGCCCGGCAGATACGCAGTATTTT. It encodes CASSKDRGPADTQYF.

The chain recombines TRBV7-9 with TRBJ2-1; D may correspond to TRBD1 or TRBD2 (5 bases each). V lost 5 bases and J lost 8, with 10 bases in between. Germline values: CDR1 SEHNR, CDR2 FQNEAQ (reference sequence). The CDR3 consists of 12 residues. CDR3 nucleotides: TGTGCCAGCAGCCCCTTGGGGGATGAGCAGTTCTTC. It codes for CASSPLGDEQFF. The full variable domain, its missing parts supplied by reference TRBV7-9 and TRBJ2-1, is DTGVSQNPRHKITKRGQNVTFRCDPISEHNRLYWYRQTLGQGPEFLTYFQNEAQLEKSRLLSDRFSAERPKGSFSTLEIQRTEQGDSAMYLCASSPLGDEQFFGPGTRLTVL.

The chain recombines TRBV6-5 with TRBJ2-3; possibly TRBD2 for D (5 bases). This CDR3 contains 14 residues. The V gene's germline CDR1 is MNHEY and CDR2 SVGAGI. V was clipped by 0 bases and J by 2 bases, with 6 bases between them. The CDR3 spells CASSYSLATDTQYF. The CDR3 nucleotides are TGTGCCAGCAGTTACTCCCTAGCCACAGATACGCAGTATTTT.

This clone was recorded only once. The chain couples TRBV19 to TRBJ1-5; no definite D call. Trimming removed 7 bases from V and 0 bases from J, with 13 bases in between. Germline values: CDR1 LNHDA, CDR2 SQIVND (reference sequence). The CDR3 covers 15 residues. The CDR3 DNA reads TGTGCCAGTACCACAAGTCTGGATAGCAATCAGCCCCAGCATTTT. Amino acids: CASTTSLDSNQPQHF.

This clone came up once. The rearrangement uses TRBV7-3 and TRBJ2-1; 10 bases align to TRBD2. The ends lost 1 base at V and 9 bases at J; junction bases unmatched: 9. The CDR3 spans 16 residues. Looked up from germline, CDR1 is SGHTA and CDR2 is FQGTGA. The CDR3 spells CASSLRAASGSGEQFF. The CDR3 DNA sequence: TGTGCCAGCAGCTTAAGGGCGGCTAGCGGGAGTGGTGAGCAGTTCTTC.

The sample holds a few counts of this clone. V usage is TRBV4-3 and J usage is TRBJ2-5, with 7 bases identical to TRBD2. The J segment lost 5 bases and the V segment lost 0 bases, leaving 9 bases of the junction unmatched. This CDR3 has 16 amino acids. CDR1 and CDR2 from the germline V gene are LGHNA and YSLEER. The CDR3 here is CASSQEEFGRGETQYF. As DNA, the CDR3 is TGCGCCAGCAGCCAAGAAGAGTTCGGGCGGGGGGAGACCCAGTACTTC.

The J gene is TRBJ1-2, the V gene TRBV28; D is unclear. CDR3 length: 12 residues. CDR1 is MDHEN and CDR2 is SYDVKM in the germline V gene. V dropped 1 base and J dropped 4 bases, with 4 bases sitting between them. The CDR3 DNA reads TGTGCCAGCAGTTTATTGAGCTATGGCTACACCTTC. Translation: CASSLLSYGYTF.

V is TRBV27 and J is TRBJ2-7; perhaps TRBD2 as D (6 bases). V shed 4 bases and J shed 7 bases, with 11 bases lying between them. The CDR3 is 12 residues long. Germline assignment: CDR1 MNHEY and CDR2 SMNVEV (reference sequence). The CDR3 nucleotides are TGTGCCAGCAGTTATCTGGGGGGAGAGCAGTACTTC. Protein: CASSYLGGEQYF.

The chain is built from TRBV5-1 and TRBJ2-3; tentative D call: TRBD2 (6 bases). Germline CDR1 is SGHRS and CDR2 is YFSETQ. V was pared by 1 base and J by 0 bases, with 9 bases between. This CDR3 is built from 15 residues. CDR3 in amino acids: CASSLIGTSTDTQYF. The CDR3 DNA follows: TGCGCCAGCAGCTTGATAGGGACTAGCACAGATACGCAGTATTTT.

This clone was seen a single time. CDR3 nucleotide sequence: TGTGCCAGTAGTCCGGACAGGGGTTCCTACGAGCAGTACTTC. Its protein product is CASSPDRGSYEQYF. The chain uses TRBV19 and TRBJ2-7; the match to TRBD1 covers 9 bases. V lost 5 bases, J lost 1 base, and 3 bases stayed unmatched. The CDR3 loop spans 14 amino acids. CDR1 LNHDA and CDR2 SQIVND come from the germline V gene (reference sequence).

The chain couples TRBV19 to TRBJ2-1; perhaps D is TRBD1 or TRBD2 (5 bases each). The germline V gene encodes CDR1 LNHDA and CDR2 SQIVND (reference sequence). V lost 4 bases and J 0 bases, leaving 13 bases between the germline ends. The CDR3 is 16 residues long. DNA for the CDR3: TGTGCCAGTAGTACGCAGGGACCGAGCTCCTACAATGAGCAGTTCTTC. It specifies CASSTQGPSSYNEQFF.